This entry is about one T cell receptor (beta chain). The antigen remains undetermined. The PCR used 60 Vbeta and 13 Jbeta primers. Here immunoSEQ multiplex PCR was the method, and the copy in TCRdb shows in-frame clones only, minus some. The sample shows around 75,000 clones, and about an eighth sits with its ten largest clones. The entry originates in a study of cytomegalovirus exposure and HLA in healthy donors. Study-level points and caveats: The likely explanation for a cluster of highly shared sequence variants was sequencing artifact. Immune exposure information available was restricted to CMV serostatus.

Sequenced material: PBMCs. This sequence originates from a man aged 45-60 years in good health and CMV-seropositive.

CDR3 sequence reads: CASSQGFIATNEKLFF. DNA of the CDR3: TGCGCCAGCAGCCAAGGGTTCATAGCAACTAATGAAAAACTGTTTTTT. The J gene is TRBJ1-4, the V gene TRBV4-1; the D is unclear. V lost 1 base and J 0 bases, leaving 9 bases between the germline ends. This CDR3 comprises 16 residues. Germline CDR1 is MGHRA and CDR2 is YSYEKL.